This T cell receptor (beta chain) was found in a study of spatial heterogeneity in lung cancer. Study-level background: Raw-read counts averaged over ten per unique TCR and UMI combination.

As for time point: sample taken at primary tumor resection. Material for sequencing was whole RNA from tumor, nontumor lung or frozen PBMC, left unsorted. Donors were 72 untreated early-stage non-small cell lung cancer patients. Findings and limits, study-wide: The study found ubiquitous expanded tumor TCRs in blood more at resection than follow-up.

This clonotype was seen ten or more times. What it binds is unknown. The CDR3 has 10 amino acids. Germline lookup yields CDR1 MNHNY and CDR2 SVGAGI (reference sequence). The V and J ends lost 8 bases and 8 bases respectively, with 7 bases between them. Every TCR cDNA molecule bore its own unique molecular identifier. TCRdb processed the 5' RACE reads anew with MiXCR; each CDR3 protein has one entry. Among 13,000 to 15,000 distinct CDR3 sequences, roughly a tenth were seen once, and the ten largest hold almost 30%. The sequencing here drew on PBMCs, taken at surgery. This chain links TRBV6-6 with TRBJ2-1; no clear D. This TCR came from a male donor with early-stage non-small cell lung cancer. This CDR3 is CASLGYEQFF. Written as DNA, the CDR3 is TGTGCCAGCCTAGGGTATGAGCAGTTCTTC.